Listed below are T cell receptor beta chains from one sample, sequenced in a study of cytomegalovirus exposure and HLA in healthy donors. The repertoire was sequenced with immunoSEQ multiplex PCR; TCRdb's copy has only in-frame clones and lacks some. The table lists about 200,000 clones, roughly 87% of them singletons. The sequencing sample was made of PBMCs. The receptors were sampled from a middle-aged man in good health and CMV-seropositive. The CDR3 runs from the conserved cysteine through the conserved F or W. The D gene is left open where the match is weak. The size entry is marked missing in some rows and otherwise reads once, few, many or a size class.

TRBV4-1	NA	TRBJ2-7	NA	TGCGCCAGCAGCCAAGTAACAAGCGCGAGCTCCTACGAGCAGTACTTC	CASSQVTSASSYEQYF
TRBV5-6	NA	TRBJ1-1	TRBD1	TGTGCCAGCAGCCTCCGTTCAGGGGGACCCACTGAAGCTTTCTTT	CASSLRSGGPTEAFF
TRBV6-6	NA	TRBJ2-5	NA	TGTGCCAGCAGTTACTCTAGGGGGAACCAAGAGACCCAGTACTTC	CASSYSRGNQETQYF
TRBV27	NA	TRBJ2-5	NA	TGTGCCAGCAACCGACGGGGGGCCGGGGCCCAGTACTTC	CASNRRGAGAQYF
TRBV6-6	few	TRBJ2-1	TRBD2	TGTGCCAGCAGTTCCCCGGGACTAGCAAATGAGCAGTTCTTC	CASSSPGLANEQFF
TRBV11-2	once	TRBJ1-1	TRBD1	TGTGCCAGCAGCGGGACAGCCACTGAAGCTTTCTTT	CASSGTATEAFF
TRBV27	NA	TRBJ1-2	NA	TGTGCCAGCAGTCCATCGGGGCAGGGGAGTTATGGCTACACCTTC	CASSPSGQGSYGYTF
TRBV5-1	NA	TRBJ2-3	NA	TGCGCCAGCAGCCTGGGGACAACTAGCACAGATACGCAGTATTTT	CASSLGTTSTDTQYF
TRBV2	NA	TRBJ2-7	NA	TGTGCCAGCCGTAACAGTGCATTTGTTTTTTACGAGCAGTACTTC	CASRNSAFVFYEQYF
TRBV9	NA	TRBJ2-1	NA	TGTGCCAGCGGCGTAGGAACACTAGCAGGAGAGGATGAGCAGTTCTTC	CASGVGTLAGEDEQFF
TRBV7-2	NA	TRBJ1-1	TRBD1	TGTGCCAGCAGCTCCGGCATCAGGGGGCGCGTGAGTACTGAAGCTTTCTTT	CASSSGIRGRVSTEAFF
TRBV2	NA	TRBJ1-2	NA	TGTGCCAGCAGTGGACAAAACTATGGCTACACCTTC	CASSGQNYGYTF
TRBV7-9	NA	TRBJ2-5	TRBD2	TGTGCCAGCCTAGGACTAGCGGGAGGAGAGACCCAGTACTTC	CASLGLAGGETQYF
TRBV5-1	NA	TRBJ2-3	NA	TGCGCCAGCAAAATAGCGGACCTTAGCACAGATACGCAGTATTTT	CASKIADLSTDTQYF
TRBV5-1	NA	TRBJ2-1	TRBD1	TGCGCCAGCAGCTTTGGGACAGGGATCTACAATGAGCAGTTCTTC	CASSFGTGIYNEQFF
TRBV19	NA	TRBJ2-3	TRBD2	TGTGCCACCCTAGCGGGAGTGGGAGATACGCAGTATTTT	CATLAGVGDTQYF
TRBV9	NA	TRBJ2-3	TRBD2	TGTGCCAGCACCCCTAGCGGGCACACAGATACGCAGTATTTT	CASTPSGHTDTQYF
TRBV5-6	NA	TRBJ2-5	TRBD2	TGTGCCAGCAGCTTGGGTGGGGCCGGCGGGGGAGAGACCCAGTACTTC	CASSLGGAGGGETQYF
TRBV5-5	NA	TRBJ2-5	NA	TGTGCCAGCAGCATGCCGGGGTCAGCGGAGACCCAGTACTTC	CASSMPGSAETQYF
TRBV20-1	NA	TRBJ1-1	NA	TGCAGTGCTAGAGCCGGGGAAGCTTTCTTT	CSARAGEAFF
TRBV30	NA	TRBJ2-7	TRBD1	TGTGCCTGGAGTCCCGGGACAGGGGACTACGAGCAGTACTTC	CAWSPGTGDYEQYF
TRBV6-1	NA	TRBJ2-1	NA	TGTGCCAGCACCCAACCCCAACACCTGTACAATGAGCAGTTCTTC	CASTQPQHLYNEQFF
TRBV29-1	NA	TRBJ2-3	TRBD1	TGCAGCGGGGGGGGGCGGGGACAGGGACTTCTGGATACGCAGTATTTT	CSGGGRGQGLLDTQYF
TRBV20-1	once	TRBJ2-7	NA	TGCAGTGCTGCAGGGACCTACGAGCAGTACTTC	CSAAGTYEQYF
TRBV5-4	NA	TRBJ2-1	NA	TGTGCCAGCAGCACGGGAGGGGGCAGGGGGTCGGGTGAGCAGTTCTTC	CASSTGGGRGSGEQFF
TRBV30	NA	TRBJ1-1	TRBD1	TGTGCCTGGAGTGGACAGGGGAGGACTGAAGCTTTCTTT	CAWSGQGRTEAFF
TRBV7-3	once	TRBJ2-7	TRBD1	TGTGCCAGCAGCTCCAGGGACAGGCTCAACTCCTACGAGCAGTACTTC	CASSSRDRLNSYEQYF
TRBV29-1	NA	TRBJ2-3	NA	TGCAGCGTTGAAGGCGACACAGATACGCAGTATTTT	CSVEGDTDTQYF
TRBV7-9	NA	TRBJ1-1	TRBD1	TGTGCCAGCACCCTAGGACGTCCCGCACGGCAGGGGGGTTGTGAAGCTTTCTTT	CASTLGRPARQGGCEAFF
TRBV19	NA	TRBJ1-1	TRBD1	TGTGCCAGTAGTCCCCCGACAGGGAGCGCTTTCTTT	CASSPPTGSAFF
TRBV7-9	many	TRBJ1-5	NA	TGTGCCAGCAGCTTAGGGGGAGGAGGGCACGATCAGCCCCAGCATTTT	CASSLGGGGHDQPQHF
TRBV9	few	TRBJ2-5	TRBD2	TGTGCCAGCAGCGTAGGGCCTAGCGGACCTCAAGAGACCCAGTACTTC	CASSVGPSGPQETQYF
TRBV2	NA	TRBJ1-4	NA	TGTGCCAGCAGCCAACAGGTGGTTAATGAAAAACTGTTTTTT	CASSQQVVNEKLFF
TRBV2	NA	TRBJ2-2	TRBD2	TGTGCCAGCAGTCCTACTAGCGGTTCGAACACCGGGGAGCTGTTTTTT	CASSPTSGSNTGELFF
TRBV6-1	few	TRBJ2-1	NA	TGTGCCAGCAGTGGGGGAGAGACAACCACCGGGGATTACAATGAGCAGTTCTTC	CASSGGETTTGDYNEQFF
TRBV2	NA	TRBJ1-1	TRBD1	TGTGCCAGCAGCGCCAACAGGGGGACTGAAGCTTTCTTT	CASSANRGTEAFF
TRBV9	NA	TRBJ2-2	NA	TGTGCCAGCAGCGTAGAAGTGGGGCCGAACACCGGGGAGCTGTTTTTT	CASSVEVGPNTGELFF
TRBV6-5	NA	TRBJ1-2	NA	TGTGCCAGCAGTTTGGGGACATTGGGTGGCTACACCTTC	CASSLGTLGGYTF
TRBV10-1	NA	TRBJ2-5	TRBD2	TGCGCCAGCAGTCTCACGGGGGAGGGCCGCGAGACCCAGTACTTC	CASSLTGEGRETQYF
TRBV7-9	NA	TRBJ1-1	TRBD1	TGTGCCAGCAGCTTCCCGGGACAGGGAAGCACGAACACTGAAGCTTTCTTT	CASSFPGQGSTNTEAFF